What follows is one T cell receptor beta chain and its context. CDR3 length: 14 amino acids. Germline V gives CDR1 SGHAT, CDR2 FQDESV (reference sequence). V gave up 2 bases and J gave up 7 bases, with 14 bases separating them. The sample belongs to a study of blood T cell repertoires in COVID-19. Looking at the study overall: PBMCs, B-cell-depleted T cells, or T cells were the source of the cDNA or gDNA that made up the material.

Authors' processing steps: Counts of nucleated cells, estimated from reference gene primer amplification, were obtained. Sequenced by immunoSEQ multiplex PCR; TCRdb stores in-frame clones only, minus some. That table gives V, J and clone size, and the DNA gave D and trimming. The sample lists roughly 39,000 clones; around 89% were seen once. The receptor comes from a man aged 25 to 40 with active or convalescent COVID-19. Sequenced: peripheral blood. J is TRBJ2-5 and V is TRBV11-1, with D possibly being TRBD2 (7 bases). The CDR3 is CASSLTGGPRTQYF. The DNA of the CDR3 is TGTGCCAGCAGCTTAACGGGGGGCCCGAGGACCCAGTACTTC.